Included here is one T cell receptor (beta chain) sequence, with context. Its antigen remains unknown. Since a much larger clone is just one base distant, this may be a read error. The CDR3 spans 14 residues. Germline values: CDR1 LNHDA, CDR2 SQIVND (reference sequence). Donors were all healthy Caucasians. Template switching added a universal primer site; cDNA carried unique molecular identifiers. TCRdb reprocessed the 5' RACE reads via MiXCR and lists one record per CDR3 protein. The data hold 150,000 or so distinct CDR3 sequences, with roughly 3.3% observed a single time. The sample originates from a study of identical twins. Study-level points and caveats: Model-predicted out-of-frame TCR alpha sharing fell below observed values in monozygotic twins. Beta clonotypes that were abundant in cord blood contained fewer insertions, a pattern absent from memory repertoires.

This rearrangement joins TRBV19 to TRBJ2-1, with 8 positions matching TRBD2. Sequencing was done on a sample of memory T cells sorted from blood. The clonotype was recovered from a man between 18 and 29 years old in good health. The CDR3 coding sequence is TGTGCCTGTAGTCCGGGACTAGTGATCAATGAGCAGTTCTTC. Translation: CACSPGLVINEQFF.